This T cell receptor beta chain emerged from a study of shared clonotypes between healthy human individuals. Comments on this clone: Its antigen is unidentified.

The study, taken as a whole, reports: In this cohort, only blood was sampled, and tissue repertoires likely differ. What naive subsets generally showed was a larger estimated richness than memory subsets showed.

Genomic DNA of every subset was divided equally among multiple immunoSEQ plates. The table came from immunoSEQ multiplex PCR; TCRdb's copy has only in-frame clones and leaves some out. This sample has under 2,500,000 clones; roughly 95% occur once, and the top ten carry over 0.1%. Adults of Caucasian background living in Nashville, Tennessee made up all donors. This clonotype originated in a man between 18 and 35 years old in good health. Sequencing was done on a sample of naive CD4+ T cells sorted from blood. Indicated subset: CD45RA+ positively selected.

The CDR3 bases are TGTGCCAGCAGCTATCGGATCCTCCCCACCGGGGAGCTGTTTTTT. Protein product: CASSYRILPTGELFF. This chain links TRBV11-2 with TRBJ2-2; D is undetermined. Germline CDR1 and CDR2: SGHAT and FQNNGV. This CDR3 spans 15 amino acids. V was clipped by 4 bases and J by 4 bases, with 13 bases between them.